The source of this TCR beta chain is a study of blood T cell repertoires in COVID-19. Study context: Sites in the United States, Italy and Spain provided acute and convalescent COVID-19 samples.

Assay used: immunoSEQ multiplex PCR; TCRdb lists only in-frame clones, some missing. This table has about 55,000 clones, over 75% appearing once. The CDR3 totals 17 residues. CDR1 and CDR2 (germline): KGHSH, LQKENI. Trimming cost V 5 bases and J 5 bases; bases outside gene matches: 11. This clonotype was sampled from a human donor in a cohort sampled during active COVID-19. The sample comprised peripheral blood. This rearrangement joins TRBV18 to TRBJ2-3; TRBD2 aligns across 12 bases. The DNA for the CDR3 is TGTGCCAGCTCATACTCTAGCGGGAGGGCGCGTGGAGATACGCAGTATTTT. Protein sequence: CASSYSSGRARGDTQYF.